The 31 T cell receptor beta chains below all came from one sample that was sequenced in a study of vaccination effects on CD4 cells after COVID-19 (dated by TCRdb to the early 2020s). The ViraFEST assay stimulated PBMC with viral peptide pools and then used TCR sequencing to identify antigen-specific CD4+ T cell clonotypes by expansion. After about 9 days of culture, CD4+ T cells were isolated with the EasySep CD4+ T cell isolation kit. Each participant got two doses of an mRNA SARS-CoV-2 vaccine, either BNT162b2 or mRNA-1273. These receptors have no known antigen. Libraries were prepared through the immunoSEQ multiplex PCR assay. As stored in TCRdb, this immuneACCESS dataset retains in-frame rearrangements with V and J assigned. A fraction of the clones does not appear; measured against another copy, unresolved V genes explain less than half of the discrepancy, and the remainder lacks a known reason. Present in this sample are approximately 26,000 clones, about three quarters of which were seen just once. The top ten clones comprise 5.5% to 6.5% of the sample.

The sample in question was CD4+ T cells from PBMCs cultured with SARS-CoV-2 spike peptides, obtained after COVID-19 vaccination. In the paper's terms, the cell subset or site label means: SARS-CoV-2 spike overlapping peptide pool stimulation. These receptors all come from a human donor who received a COVID-19 vaccine. Some clones in this sample may be carry-over from other donors' samples.

The chain couples TRBV7-2 to TRBJ1-1; no clear D gene. This CDR3 contains 14 residues. With 5 bases removed from V and 0 bases from J, the gap between germline ends came to 10 bases. The germline CDR1 and CDR2 sequences are SGHTA and FQGNSA. CDR3 DNA sequence: TGTGCCAGCAGCACACAGTGGGTGAACACTGAAGCTTTCTTT. Amino acids: CASSTQWVNTEAFF.

As DNA, the CDR3 is TGTGCCAGCAGTTACCACGACAGGTCTGGCGGCTACACCTTC. Its protein is CASSYHDRSGGYTF. The V call is TRBV27, the J call TRBJ1-2, with D tentatively TRBD1 (6 bases). V was shortened by 4 bases and J by 8 bases, with 17 bases between the two germline ends. Germline CDR1 is MNHEY and CDR2 is SMNVEV (reference sequence). The CDR3 has 14 amino acids.

The CDR3 DNA reads as TGTGCCAGCAGTTTTCATTTGTCGCCGGGGGGCAGGGAGCAGTTCTTC. This translates into CASSFHLSPGGREQFF. The genes are TRBV28 and TRBJ2-1, with D tentatively TRBD2 (7 bases). Germline V lookup: CDR1 MDHEN, CDR2 SYDVKM. The CDR3 sequence is 16 residues long. V dropped 3 bases and J dropped 10 bases, with 22 bases sitting between them. Based on the CDR3 plus reference TRBV28 and TRBJ2-1, the full variable domain is DVKVTQSSRYLVKRTGEKVFLECVQDMDHENMFWYRQDPGLGLRLIYFSYDVKMKEKGDIPEGYSVSREKKERFSLILESASTNQTSMYLCASSFHLSPGGREQFFGPGTRLTVL.

The J gene is TRBJ2-7, the V gene TRBV10-2; D ambiguous. The CDR3 loop spans 12 amino acids. Between the trimmed V and J ends, which lost 2 bases and 6 bases, there was a span of 8 bases. CDR1 is WSHSY and CDR2 is SAAADI in the germline V gene. CDR3 DNA sequence: TGCGCCAGCAGTGAGAGGGTAGGCGAGCAGTACGTC. This gives the protein CASSERVGEQYV.

This chain joins TRBV10-3 and TRBJ2-1; 7 bases line up with TRBD2. V lost 11 bases, J lost 5 bases, and 12 bases stayed unmatched. Germline values: CDR1 ENHRY, CDR2 SYGVKD. CDR3 length: 14 amino acids. The CDR3 region is CAASGGTRDNEQFF. The CDR3 coding sequence is TGTGCCGCGTCCGGGGGGACGCGTGACAATGAGCAGTTCTTC.

V and J are TRBV2 and TRBJ1-6; possibly TRBD1 for D (6 bases). The V end was cut by 8 bases, the J end by 4 bases, with 15 bases between. CDR3 length: 15 residues. The germline gives CDR1 SNHLY, CDR2 FYNNEI. The CDR3 sequence is CASSPWQGYNSPLHF. CDR3 in DNA: TGTGCCAGCTCCCCCTGGCAGGGGTATAATTCACCCCTCCACTTT.

The rearrangement uses TRBV7-2 and TRBJ2-5; 12 nucleotides line up with TRBD2. Looked up from germline, CDR1 is SGHTA and CDR2 is FQGNSA. The CDR3 consists of 15 residues. V lost 4 bases to trimming and J lost 2 bases; unmatched junction nucleotides: 2. CDR3 protein: CASSSGLAGQETQYF. CDR3 coding DNA: TGTGCCAGCAGCTCCGGACTAGCGGGGCAAGAGACCCAGTACTTC. The whole variable domain, filled in from reference TRBV7-2 and TRBJ2-5, reads GAGVSQSPSNKVTEKGKDVELRCDPISGHTALYWYRQSLGQGLEFLIYFQGNSAPDKSGLPSDRFSAERTGGSVSTLTIQRTQQEDSAVYLCASSSGLAGQETQYFGPGTRLLVL.

The chain employs TRBV19 and TRBJ1-5; TRBD1 matches at 11 bases. After removal of 7 bases from V and 3 bases from J, the junction contained 8 bases not matched to a gene. Germline V gene sequence: CDR1 LNHDA, CDR2 SQIVND (reference sequence). The CDR3 has 16 residues. Here the CDR3 reads CASIPGDRGNNQPQHF. CDR3 in DNA: TGTGCCAGTATCCCTGGGGACAGGGGGAACAATCAGCCCCAGCATTTT.

This chain links TRBV19 with TRBJ2-5, with D perhaps TRBD1 (6 bases). The CDR3 is 14 amino acids. Germline V gene lookup returns CDR1 LNHDA and CDR2 SQIVND (reference sequence). The V and J ends lost 6 bases and 2 bases respectively, with 13 bases between them. In nucleotides, the CDR3 is TGTGCCAGTAGGTTGACAGGAGGTCAAGAGACCCAGTACTTC. Translated, it gives CASRLTGGQETQYF. Supplemented by reference TRBV19 and TRBJ2-5, the full variable domain reads DGGITQSPKYLFRKEGQNVTLSCEQNLNHDAMYWYRQDPGQGLRLIYYSQIVNDFQKGDIAEGYSVSREKKESFPLTVTSAQKNPTAFYLCASRLTGGQETQYFGPGTRLLVL.

This clone is termed medium-sized. DNA for the CDR3: TGTGCCAGCAGCCCGTCAGACAGACCCTACGAGCAGTACGTC. Translating gives CASSPSDRPYEQYV. This sequence joins TRBV3-1 (or the pseudogene TRBV3-2) and TRBJ2-7; TRBD1 might be the D (5 bases). V lost 4 bases, J lost 2 bases, and 12 bases lay in between. CDR1 and CDR2 (germline): LGHDT, YNNKEL (reference sequence). The CDR3 loop spans 14 amino acids.

The sample holds a few counts of this clone. The rearrangement links TRBV6-2 or TRBV6-3 to TRBJ1-5; D unresolved. Germline CDR1 MNHEY, CDR2 SVGEGT. The length of the CDR3 is 15 residues. V was pared by 5 bases and J by 0 bases, with 11 bases between. In DNA form, the CDR3 reads TGTGCCAGCAGTCCCTGGAGGGATAGCAATCAGCCCCAGCATTTT. It yields the protein CASSPWRDSNQPQHF.

The chain couples TRBV5-1 to TRBJ2-1; TRBD2 matches at 7 bases. The V and J ends lost 4 bases and 6 bases, in that order; junction bases with no gene match: 7. CDR1 is SGHRS and CDR2 is YFSETQ in the germline V gene. The CDR3 runs to 14 residues. The CDR3 DNA sequence: TGCGCCAGCAGCCCCATCGGCGGGGGCAATGAGCAGTTCTTC. Translation: CASSPIGGGNEQFF.

This sequence joins TRBV5-1 and TRBJ2-1, with D tentatively TRBD1 (7 bases). Trimming took off 1 base at V and 3 bases at J, with 11 bases between the two ends. CDR3 length: 15 amino acids. Looked up from germline, CDR1 is SGHRS and CDR2 is YFSETQ. CDR3 nucleotides: TGCGCCAGCAGCTTGTCCCAGGGGGGCTACAATGAGCAGTTCTTC. Translation: CASSLSQGGYNEQFF.

The chain recombines TRBV7-3 with TRBJ2-1, with 9 bases fitting TRBD2. Germline loops: CDR1 SGHTA, CDR2 FQGTGA. The length of the CDR3 is 15 residues. The junction had 2 bases not matched to a gene; V was cut back by 3 bases and J by 2 bases. The CDR3 here is CASSFGGGAYNEQFF. The CDR3 DNA reads TGTGCCAGCAGCTTCGGCGGGGGGGCCTACAATGAGCAGTTCTTC. Looking up the rest from reference TRBV7-3 and TRBJ2-1 gives the full variable domain: GAGVSQTPSNKVTEKGKYVELRCDPISGHTALYWYRQSLGQGPEFLIYFQGTGAADDSGLPNDRFFAVRPEGSVSTLKIQRTERGDSAVYLCASSFGGGAYNEQFFGPGTRLTVL.

This chain connects TRBV6-1 to TRBJ2-7; D not certain. This CDR3 region has 13 residues. The ends were cut back, 3 bases at V and 0 bases at J, with 6 bases in the middle. Germline values: CDR1 MNHNS, CDR2 SASEGT. Here the CDR3 reads CASSDRSSYEQYV. CDR3 nucleotides: TGTGCCAGCAGTGACAGGAGCTCCTACGAGCAGTACGTC.

This clone was seen more than once but under ten times. V is TRBV11-2 and J is TRBJ1-6; possibly TRBD1 for D (6 bases). This CDR3 region has 15 residues. The V end lost 2 bases, the J end lost 7 bases, and 12 bases lay between the germline ends. The V gene's germline CDR1 is SGHAT and CDR2 FQNNGV. Written as DNA, the CDR3 is TGTGCCAGCAGCTTACGAGGACAGAGCAATTCACCCCTCCACTTT. It encodes CASSLRGQSNSPLHF.

The chain carries TRBV29-1 and TRBJ1-2; D ambiguous. Looked up from germline, CDR1 is SQVTM and CDR2 is ANQGSEA. The CDR3 is 14 residues long. The V end was cut by 4 bases, the J end by 3 bases, with 15 bases between. The CDR3 nucleotides read TGCAGCGTTGGCCCCGGACCTAAATACTATGGCTACACCTTC. Translated, it gives CSVGPGPKYYGYTF. Full variable domain (outside the CDR3, taken from reference TRBV29-1 and TRBJ1-2): SAVISQKPSRDICQRGTSLTIQCQVDSQVTMMFWYRQQPGQSLTLIATANQGSEATYESGFVIDKFPISRPNLTFSTLTVSNMSPEDSSIYLCSVGPGPKYYGYTFGSGTRLTVV.

The chain links TRBV5-4 to TRBJ2-2, with D possibly being TRBD1 (5 bases). V lost 4 bases, J lost 5 bases, and 15 bases lay in between. Germline CDR1 and CDR2: SGHNT and YYREEE (reference sequence). The CDR3 runs to 15 residues. The CDR3 sequence: CASSLGQTGTGELFF. In nucleotides, the CDR3 is TGTGCCAGCAGCCTAGGACAAACCGGGACCGGGGAGCTGTTTTTT.

This clone appeared a few times. The J gene is TRBJ2-2, the V gene TRBV6-6; TRBD1 agrees at 8 bases. This CDR3 is 16 amino acids long. V dropped 5 bases and J dropped 0; count of bases not matched to a gene: 5. The germline gives CDR1 MNHNY, CDR2 SVGAGI (reference sequence). CDR3 sequence: CASSRQGLANTGELFF. The CDR3 bases are TGTGCCAGCAGTCGACAGGGGCTAGCGAACACCGGGGAGCTGTTTTTT.

The CDR3 DNA reads as TGTGCCAGCAGCCGTCGACAGGTCTACAATTCACCCCTCCACTTT. Encoded protein: CASSRRQVYNSPLHF. V gene TRBV6-2 or TRBV6-3 combines with J gene TRBJ1-6; D is possibly TRBD1 (6 bases). Trimming took 6 bases from V and 7 from J, leaving 16 bases between them. The CDR3 is made up of 15 amino acids. Per germline, CDR1 MNHEY and CDR2 SVGEGT.

This chain connects TRBV5-1 to TRBJ2-3, with TRBD1 matching 7 bases. Trimming removed 4 bases from V and 0 bases from J; junction bases left unmatched: 5. CDR3 length: 15 amino acids. CDR1 SGHRS and CDR2 YFSETQ come from the germline V gene. The CDR3 DNA reads as TGCGCCAGCAGCCTGGGACAGACTAGCACAGATACGCAGTATTTT. It encodes CASSLGQTSTDTQYF.

This chain uses TRBV5-6 with TRBJ1-6; TRBD1 matches at 10 bases. Germline values: CDR1 SGHDT, CDR2 YYEEEE. Trimming took 0 bases from V and 3 from J; bases not matched to a gene: 3. This CDR3 contains 17 residues. The CDR3 nucleotides are TGTGCCAGCAGCTTGGGACAGGGGGCCCTCTATAATTCACCCCTCCACTTT. This sequence encodes CASSLGQGALYNSPLHF.

The J gene is TRBJ2-5, the V gene TRBV9; either TRBD1 or TRBD2 may fit D (5 bases each). This CDR3 is built from 14 residues. The V gene's germline CDR1 is SGDLS and CDR2 YYNGEE. V was shortened by 3 bases and J by 5 bases, with 14 bases between the two germline ends. Here the CDR3 reads CASSGRGLRETQYF. The CDR3 nucleotides are TGTGCCAGCAGCGGACGGGGCTTAAGGGAGACCCAGTACTTC.

This clone was detected only once. The chain joins TRBV6-5 to TRBJ2-5; D is perhaps TRBD1 or TRBD2 (5 bases each). Trimming removed 7 bases at V and 2 bases at J, with 14 bases between. The CDR3 spans 14 residues. Germline V CDR1 and CDR2: MNHEY, SVGAGI. CDR3 sequence reads: CASTLWGRQETQYF. The CDR3 DNA sequence: TGTGCCAGCACCCTATGGGGACGGCAAGAGACCCAGTACTTC.

The chain uses TRBV19 and TRBJ2-1, with a tentative D call TRBD1 (6 bases). The germline gives CDR1 LNHDA, CDR2 SQIVND (reference sequence). V shed 4 bases and J shed 0 bases, with 10 bases lying between them. The CDR3 consists of 15 residues. The CDR3 region is CASSSTGFSYNEQFF. The DNA for the CDR3 is TGTGCCAGTAGTAGTACAGGGTTCTCCTACAATGAGCAGTTCTTC.

In this sample, this clone turned up once. The rearrangement joins TRBV30 to TRBJ1-3; D ambiguous. The CDR3 contains 14 residues. Germline-derived CDR1 and CDR2 are GTSNPN and SVGIG (reference sequence). V lost 2 bases and J lost 0, with 8 bases in between. CDR3 nucleotide sequence: TGTGCCTGGAGTTTGCGGATCTCTGGAAACACCATATATTTT. Amino acids: CAWSLRISGNTIYF.

The genes are TRBV28 and TRBJ1-5; 10 bases map to TRBD1. The CDR3 covers 15 residues. Germline CDR1 reads MDHEN; CDR2 reads SYDVKM. J gave up 5 bases and V 3 bases, and 4 bases lay outside the gene matches. CDR3 loop: CASSFATGGHQPQHF. As DNA, the CDR3 is TGTGCCAGCAGTTTCGCGACAGGGGGCCATCAGCCCCAGCATTTT.

This chain links TRBV5-1 with TRBJ2-4, with no clear D. This CDR3 is 14 amino acids long. Germline V CDR1 and CDR2: SGHRS, YFSETQ. Between the trimmed V and J ends, which lost 4 bases and 6 bases, there was a span of 14 bases. As DNA, the CDR3 is TGCGCCAGCAGCCAAGGACCAGGCGGAAACATTCAGTACTTC. This gives the protein CASSQGPGGNIQYF. The variable domain in full, completed from reference TRBV5-1 and TRBJ2-4, reads KAGVTQTPRYLIKTRGQQVTLSCSPISGHRSVSWYQQTPGQGLQFLFEYFSETQRNKGNFPGRFSGRQFSNSRSEMNVSTLELGDSALYLCASSQGPGGNIQYFGAGTRLSVL.

Regarding this clone: This sample also contains other DNA sequences that code for the same CDR3. This chain joins TRBV12-5 and TRBJ2-2, with no clear D. The CDR3 covers 15 residues. V gave up 1 base and J gave up 2 bases, with 8 bases separating them. Germline loops: CDR1 LGHNT, CDR2 FRNRAP. The DNA for the CDR3 is TGTGCTAGTGGTTTGGGCCACGGAAACACCGGGGAGCTGTTTTTT. Residues: CASGLGHGNTGELFF.

CDR3 nucleotides: TGCGCCAGCAGTGAGTCGATAACCCCCTACGAGCAGTACTTC. Amino acids: CASSESITPYEQYF. V gene TRBV10-2 combines with J gene TRBJ2-7; D uncertain. CDR1 is WSHSY and CDR2 is SAAADI in the germline V gene. V was shortened by 0 bases and J by 2 bases, with 8 bases between the two germline ends. The CDR3 length is 14 residues.

The chain uses TRBV7-8 and TRBJ1-1, with 9 bases identical to TRBD1. Trimming removed 5 bases from V and 5 bases from J; junction bases left unmatched: 12. The germline CDR1 and CDR2 sequences are SGHVS and FQNEAQ. The CDR3 has 16 amino acids. Here the CDR3 reads CASSRNPGQGGTEAFF. For the CDR3, the DNA is TGTGCCAGCAGCCGGAATCCGGGACAGGGCGGAACTGAAGCTTTCTTT.